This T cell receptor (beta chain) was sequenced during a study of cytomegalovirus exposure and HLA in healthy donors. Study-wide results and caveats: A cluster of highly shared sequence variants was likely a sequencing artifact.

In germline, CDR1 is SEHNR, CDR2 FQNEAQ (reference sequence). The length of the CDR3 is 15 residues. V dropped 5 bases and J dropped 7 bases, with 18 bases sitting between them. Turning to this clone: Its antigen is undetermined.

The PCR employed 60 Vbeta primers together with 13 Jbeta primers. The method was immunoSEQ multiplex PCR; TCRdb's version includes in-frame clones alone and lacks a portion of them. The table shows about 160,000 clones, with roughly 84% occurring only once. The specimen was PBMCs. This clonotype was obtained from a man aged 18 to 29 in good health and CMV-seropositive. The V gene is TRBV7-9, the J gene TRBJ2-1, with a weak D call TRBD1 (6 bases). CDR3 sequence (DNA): TGTGCCAGCAGCAAGAGCGACATCCAGGGGAATGAGCAGTTCTTC. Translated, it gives CASSKSDIQGNEQFF. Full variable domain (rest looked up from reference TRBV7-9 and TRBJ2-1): DTGVSQNPRHKITKRGQNVTFRCDPISEHNRLYWYRQTLGQGPEFLTYFQNEAQLEKSRLLSDRFSAERPKGSFSTLEIQRTEQGDSAMYLCASSKSDIQGNEQFFGPGTRLTVL.